Listed here are 29 T cell receptor beta chains from one sample, sequenced in a study of PD-1 blockade in mismatch repair-deficient tumors (dated by TCRdb to between 2016 and 2019). Libraries were constructed by the immunoSEQ multiplex PCR assay. TCRdb retrieved this table from immuneACCESS and kept in-frame rearrangements only. Not all clones are present; in checked studies, unresolved V genes account for under half, and no reason is known for the remainder. For this sample the table gives 75,000 to 85,000 clones, of which approximately 84% were detected only once. In total, the top ten clones hold around 2.6% of the sample. The time point label, as the study defines it: peripheral blood 12 weeks after first pembrolizumab dose. The specimen comprised peripheral blood, sampled 12 weeks after starting pembrolizumab. The receptor set was obtained from an adult with mismatch repair-deficient cancer.

V usage is TRBV7-9 and J usage is TRBJ2-7, with D tentatively TRBD1 (7 bases). Germline lookup yields CDR1 SEHNR and CDR2 FQNEAQ (reference sequence). This CDR3 has 14 amino acids. The V end lost 4 bases, the J end lost 5 bases, and 15 bases lay between the germline ends. The CDR3 is CASSSLGGGNEQYF. In nucleotides, the CDR3 is TGTGCCAGCAGCTCTCTCGGAGGGGGCAACGAGCAGTACTTC.

J is TRBJ1-1 and V is TRBV6-1, with 8 bases fitting TRBD1. The trim removed 5 bases at V and 1 base at J, leaving 6 bases unmatched. The CDR3 covers 15 residues. CDR1 and CDR2 from the germline V gene are MNHNS and SASEGT. The CDR3 reads CASSPQGEGNTEAFF. In DNA, the CDR3 is TGTGCCAGCAGTCCACAGGGGGAGGGGAACACTGAAGCTTTCTTT.

The gene calls are TRBV19 and TRBJ1-1, with 7 bases identical to TRBD1. The CDR3 consists of 14 residues. The trim removed 3 bases at V and 4 bases at J, leaving 5 bases unmatched. The V gene's germline CDR1 is LNHDA and CDR2 SQIVND (reference sequence). Here the CDR3 DNA reads TGTGCCAGTAGTATGCGAGGGGGCAGCACTGAAGCTTTCTTT. Translated, it gives CASSMRGGSTEAFF.

The chain has TRBV5-1 and TRBJ2-3, with D tentatively TRBD2 (6 bases). Germline CDR1 SGHRS, CDR2 YFSETQ. V was pared by 4 bases and J by 1 base, with 13 bases between. The CDR3 has 15 amino acids. DNA for the CDR3: TGCGCCAGCAGCACAAGAAGGGAGGGCACAGATACGCAGTATTTT. Protein product: CASSTRREGTDTQYF.

The rearrangement links TRBV30 to TRBJ2-3, with D hard to call. Trimming shortened V by 2 bases and J by 0 bases, and 12 bases separated the two germline ends. CDR1 is GTSNPN and CDR2 is SVGIG in the germline V gene (reference sequence). This CDR3 is 15 amino acids long. The CDR3 is CAWSKGSTSTDTQYF. CDR3 DNA sequence: TGTGCCTGGAGTAAAGGTTCTACTAGCACAGATACGCAGTATTTT.

This clone came up a few times. This rearrangement joins TRBV10-2 to TRBJ1-5; no clear D. Germline V lookup: CDR1 WSHSY, CDR2 SAAADI. Trimming stripped 10 bases from V and 1 base from J, with 14 bases between. This CDR3 spans 14 amino acids. The CDR3 DNA is TGCGCCACCTTGGACCCCTTGAGCAATCAGCCCCAGCATTTT. As protein: CATLDPLSNQPQHF.

This chain links TRBV9 with TRBJ2-3, with 7 bases fitting TRBD2. This CDR3 spans 16 amino acids. V shed 0 bases and J 4 bases; nucleotides not matched to a gene: 8. Germline V gene sequence: CDR1 SGDLS, CDR2 YYNGEE. In DNA form, the CDR3 reads TGTGCCAGCAGCGTAGGGGGAGGGGAGGGCGCAGATACGCAGTATTTT. Translation gives CASSVGGGEGADTQYF. Together with reference TRBV9 and TRBJ2-3, the CDR3 gives the full variable domain: DSGVTQTPKHLITATGQRVTLRCSPRSGDLSVYWYQQSLDQGLQFLIQYYNGEERAKGNILERFSAQQFPDLHSELNLSSLELGDSALYFCASSVGGGEGADTQYFGPGTRLTVL.

This chain joins TRBV18 and TRBJ2-7, with 9 bases that match TRBD1. Unmatched junction bases numbered 2, after V lost 6 bases and J lost 2 bases. Looked up from germline, CDR1 is KGHSH and CDR2 is LQKENI. The CDR3 is 13 residues long. The CDR3 protein is CASSGQGTYEQYF. In DNA form, the CDR3 reads TGTGCCAGCTCGGGACAGGGAACCTACGAGCAGTACTTC.

CDR3 amino acids: CASSASDSSYNEQFF. Here the CDR3 DNA reads TGTGCCAGCTCCGCCTCAGATTCCTCCTACAATGAGCAGTTCTTC. The V and J genes are TRBV11-2 and TRBJ2-1; D gene unclear. The CDR3 length is 15 residues. The germline V gene encodes CDR1 SGHAT and CDR2 FQNNGV. V was shortened by 8 bases and J by 0 bases, with 14 bases between the two germline ends.

The chain employs TRBV2 and TRBJ2-5, with D perhaps matching TRBD1 (5 bases). CDR3 length: 14 amino acids. The V end lost 5 bases, the J end lost 3 bases, and 13 bases lay between the germline ends. Germline CDR1 SNHLY, CDR2 FYNNEI. This CDR3 is CASSLPRVKETQYF. CDR3 bases: TGTGCCAGCAGTCTTCCCAGGGTAAAAGAGACCCAGTACTTC. The whole variable domain, filled in from reference TRBV2 and TRBJ2-5, reads EPEVTQTPSHQVTQMGQEVILRCVPISNHLYFYWYRQILGQKVEFLVSFYNNEISEKSEIFDDQFSVERPDGSNFTLKIRSTKLEDSAMYFCASSLPRVKETQYFGPGTRLLVL.

This chain uses TRBV5-6 with TRBJ2-5; no definite D call. V was pared by 5 bases and J by 5 bases, with 13 bases between. Looked up from germline, CDR1 is SGHDT and CDR2 is YYEEEE. CDR3 length: 13 residues. The CDR3 region is CASSLNIGETQYF. The CDR3 DNA reads as TGTGCCAGCAGTTTGAACATCGGCGAGACCCAGTACTTC. Supplemented by reference TRBV5-6 and TRBJ2-5, the full variable domain reads DAGVTQSPTHLIKTRGQQVTLRCSPKSGHDTVSWYQQALGQGPQFIFQYYEEEERQRGNFPDRFSGHQFPNYSSELNVNALLLGDSALYLCASSLNIGETQYFGPGTRLLVL.

The rearrangement links TRBV11-2 to TRBJ2-2; TRBD1 might be the D (5 bases). The CDR3 covers 15 residues. CDR1 SGHAT and CDR2 FQNNGV come from the germline V gene. Trimming pared 3 bases from V and 0 bases from J, leaving 8 bases between. The CDR3 DNA sequence: TGTGCCAGCAGCTTTACAGGATCGAACACCGGGGAGCTGTTTTTT. This translates into CASSFTGSNTGELFF.

The CDR3 DNA reads TGTGCCAGCAGGTGGACAGAGTCTAGCACAGATACGCAGTATTTT. Protein: CASRWTESSTDTQYF. The gene calls are TRBV27 and TRBJ2-3; D possibly corresponds to TRBD1 (6 bases). The V end lost 6 bases, the J end lost 0 bases, and 13 bases lay between the germline ends. This CDR3 spans 15 amino acids. Germline V gene sequence: CDR1 MNHEY, CDR2 SMNVEV (reference sequence).

V usage is TRBV30 and J usage is TRBJ2-7, with a possible D match to TRBD2 (6 bases). This CDR3 has 13 residues. Trimming took off 6 bases at V and 6 bases at J, with 18 bases between the two ends. Germline V gene sequence: CDR1 GTSNPN, CDR2 SVGIG (reference sequence). This chain's CDR3 is CACRDFTLLEQYF. CDR3 in DNA: TGTGCCTGCCGGGACTTCACCCTCCTCGAGCAGTACTTC.

This rearrangement joins TRBV5-4 to TRBJ2-1, with D unresolved. The germline V gene encodes CDR1 SGHNT and CDR2 YYREEE (reference sequence). The CDR3 covers 12 residues. V was cut by 4 bases and J by 4 bases, with 6 bases left in between. The CDR3 reads CASSHLYNEQFF. DNA for the CDR3: TGTGCCAGCAGCCACTTATACAATGAGCAGTTCTTC.

This chain connects TRBV29-1 to TRBJ2-4, with TRBD1 as a possible D gene (5 bases). CDR1 is SQVTM and CDR2 is ANQGSEA in the germline V gene. The CDR3 totals 15 residues. The V end was cut by 3 bases, the J end by 3 bases, with 15 bases between. The CDR3 reads CSVDGSDSHKNIQYF. The CDR3 DNA sequence: TGCAGCGTTGATGGTTCAGACAGTCACAAAAACATTCAGTACTTC.

The CDR3 here is CASSPSSGSNEQFF. CDR3 DNA sequence: TGTGCCAGCAGCCCGTCCTCGGGGAGTAATGAGCAGTTCTTC. The chain combines TRBV5-5 with TRBJ2-1, with D possibly TRBD2 on 5 matching bases. This CDR3 contains 14 residues. Germline V lookup: CDR1 SGHKS, CDR2 YYEKEE (reference sequence). Trimming cost V 4 bases and J 7 bases, with 15 bases left between them.

V gene TRBV5-1 combines with J gene TRBJ2-7; D unclear. This CDR3 comprises 10 residues. V shed 9 bases and J shed 9 bases, with 13 bases lying between them. Germline V gene data show CDR1 as SGHRS and CDR2 as YFSETQ. In nucleotides, the CDR3 is TGCGCCACTCCAACCCAGCTGCAGTACTTC. Encoded protein: CATPTQLQYF.

This clone was seen a handful of times. V is TRBV7-2 and J is TRBJ2-7; tentatively, D is TRBD1 or TRBD2 (5 bases each). Germline V CDR1 and CDR2: SGHTA, FQGNSA. This CDR3 contains 11 residues. V lost 4 bases and J 4 bases, leaving 5 bases between the germline ends. The CDR3 DNA follows: TGTGCCAGCAGCTGGGGGTACGAGCAGTACTTC. Translated, it gives CASSWGYEQYF.

The V gene is TRBV4-3, the J gene TRBJ1-1; D call uncertain. The V and J ends lost 3 bases and 5 bases respectively, with 7 bases between them. This CDR3 contains 12 residues. CDR1 is LGHNA and CDR2 is YSLEER in the germline V gene. CDR3: CASSHLGTEAFF. For the CDR3, the DNA is TGCGCCAGCAGCCATTTAGGGACTGAAGCTTTCTTT.

The V call is TRBV21-1, the J call TRBJ2-3; TRBD1 is the table's D call, not checked against the DNA. TRBV21-1 has pseudogene status. The length of the CDR3 is 17 residues. The CDR3 sequence: CASSKVRDSAFADTQYF. DNA of the CDR3: TGTGCCAGCAGCAAAGTGCGGGACAGCGCTTTTGCAGATACGCAGTATTTT.

The chain employs TRBV11-3 and TRBJ2-3; TRBD1 matches 9 bases. This CDR3 contains 17 residues. Germline assignment: CDR1 SGHNT and CDR2 YENEEA. V lost 0 bases to trimming and J lost 4 bases; unmatched junction nucleotides: 8. The CDR3 reads CASSLDPGTGFSDTQYF. As DNA, the CDR3 is TGTGCCAGCAGCTTAGATCCCGGGACAGGGTTTTCAGATACGCAGTATTTT.

The genes are TRBV5-4 and TRBJ2-5; D is ambiguous. This CDR3 region has 15 residues. V lost 2 bases to trimming and J lost 3 bases, with 14 bases between them. The V gene's germline CDR1 is SGHNT and CDR2 YYREEE (reference sequence). Written as DNA, the CDR3 is TGTGCCAGCAGCTTAGCAGCGTACACTAAAGAGACCCAGTACTTC. Amino acids: CASSLAAYTKETQYF. Together with reference TRBV5-4 and TRBJ2-5, the CDR3 gives the full variable domain: ETGVTQSPTHLIKTRGQQVTLRCSSQSGHNTVSWYQQALGQGPQFIFQYYREEENGRGNFPPRFSGLQFPNYSSELNVNALELDDSALYLCASSLAAYTKETQYFGPGTRLLVL.

J is TRBJ1-1 and V is TRBV5-6; D is unclear. The V gene's germline CDR1 is SGHDT and CDR2 YYEEEE. V lost 3 bases to trimming and J lost 2 bases, with 5 bases between them. The CDR3 is 12 amino acids. CDR3 sequence reads: CASSSRNTEAFF. Here the CDR3 DNA reads TGTGCCAGCAGCTCAAGAAACACTGAAGCTTTCTTT.

CDR3 residues: CASTSADTQYF. The CDR3 region has the DNA TGTGCCAGCACTAGCGCAGATACGCAGTATTTT. The chain couples TRBV6-1 to TRBJ2-3; a possible D gene is TRBD2 (6 bases). Trimming removed 7 bases at V and 4 bases at J, with 6 bases between. This CDR3 has 11 amino acids. Germline V gene lookup returns CDR1 MNHNS and CDR2 SASEGT.

The chain couples TRBV18 to TRBJ2-1; TRBD2 agrees at 14 bases. The CDR3 totals 16 residues. Germline V CDR1 and CDR2: KGHSH, LQKENI. V was pared by 3 bases and J by 10 bases, with 8 bases of the junction left unmatched. The CDR3 loop is CASSPPGLAGVNEQFF. In DNA, the CDR3 is TGTGCCAGCTCACCGCCGGGACTAGCGGGAGTTAACGAGCAGTTCTTC.

The chain joins TRBV18 to TRBJ1-4, with D maybe TRBD1 (6 bases). The V end lost 0 bases, the J end lost 6 bases, and 17 bases lay between the germline ends. The CDR3 sequence is 17 residues long. Germline loops: CDR1 KGHSH, CDR2 LQKENI. CDR3 sequence: CASSPPYRETGHEKLFF. CDR3 coding DNA: TGTGCCAGCTCACCACCGTACAGGGAAACAGGGCATGAAAAACTGTTTTTT.

The V gene is TRBV5-6, the J gene TRBJ2-2; the D gene is possibly TRBD1 (5 bases). The V and J ends lost 3 bases and 8 bases respectively, with 14 bases between them. The CDR3 runs 14 residues. Germline values: CDR1 SGHDT, CDR2 YYEEEE. CDR3 loop: CASSSAKGIGELFF. The CDR3 DNA follows: TGTGCCAGCAGCTCAGCTAAGGGGATAGGGGAGCTGTTTTTT.

CDR3 nucleotides: TGTGCCAGCAGTTTGGCAGGCCCCGATGCTGGGCCCCAGCATTTT. It encodes CASSLAGPDAGPQHF. The V and J genes are TRBV27 and TRBJ1-5; no clear D. Looked up from germline, CDR1 is MNHEY and CDR2 is SMNVEV (reference sequence). V lost 3 bases, J lost 9 bases, and 18 bases lay in between. CDR3 size: 15 residues.